The 23 T cell receptor beta chains below all came from one sample that was sequenced in a study of blood T cell repertoires in COVID-19. The data were produced by immunoSEQ multiplex PCR, yet TCRdb's version contains in-frame clones alone and is incomplete. Seen here are under 250,000 clones, around 85% observed once, and the top ten hold 5.5% to 8%. Sequencing was done on a sample of peripheral blood. Receptors were obtained from a man aged 60 to 75 with acute or convalescent COVID-19.

The rearrangement joins TRBV14 to TRBJ2-7; 7 bases fit TRBD1. This CDR3 contains 16 residues. Germline V gene data show CDR1 as SGHDN and CDR2 as FVKESK. V was pared by 3 bases and J by 3 bases, with 11 bases of the junction left unmatched. This CDR3 is CASSHTRDSYFYEQYF. In nucleotides, the CDR3 is TGTGCCAGCAGCCACACCCGGGACAGCTATTTCTACGAGCAGTACTTC. The complete variable domain, with remaining parts taken from reference TRBV14 and TRBJ2-7, reads EAGVTQFPSHSVIEKGQTVTLRCDPISGHDNLYWYRRVMGKEIKFLLHFVKESKQDESGMPNNRFLAERTGGTYSTLKVQPAELEDSGVYFCASSHTRDSYFYEQYFGPGTRLTVT.

The J gene is TRBJ2-3, the V gene TRBV7-3; TRBD2 aligns across 7 bases. Germline-derived CDR1 and CDR2 are SGHTA and FQGTGA. The CDR3 is 14 amino acids. With V trimmed by 5 bases and J by 4 bases, 6 bases remained unmatched. The CDR3 protein is CASSLGLVADTQYF. For the CDR3, the DNA is TGTGCCAGCAGCCTCGGACTAGTGGCAGATACGCAGTATTTT.

V gene TRBV7-8 combines with J gene TRBJ2-1; weak D call: TRBD2 (6 bases). The CDR3 is 19 amino acids. Germline assignment: CDR1 SGHVS and CDR2 FQNEAQ. V lost 5 bases and J lost 4, with 27 bases in between. The CDR3 is CASSPDYGGGTALYNEQFF. CDR3 DNA sequence: TGTGCCAGCAGCCCGGACTACGGCGGCGGGACGGCCCTATACAATGAGCAGTTCTTC.

This chain links TRBV30 with TRBJ2-2; D is unclear. CDR3 size: 14 residues. Trimming took 0 bases from V and 2 from J, leaving 7 bases between them. Germline V gene sequence: CDR1 GTSNPN, CDR2 SVGIG (reference sequence). CDR3 sequence (DNA): TGTGCCTGGAGTGTATACACAAACACCGGGGAGCTGTTTTTT. Residues: CAWSVYTNTGELFF.

This clone showed up just a few times. This rearrangement joins TRBV3-1 (or the pseudogene TRBV3-2) to TRBJ2-2; tentatively, D is TRBD2 (5 bases). Germline V gene data show CDR1 as LGHDT and CDR2 as YNNKEL (reference sequence). Trimming stripped 9 bases from V and 3 bases from J, with 11 bases between. This CDR3 contains 13 residues. CDR3 region: CASQRSDTGELFF. The DNA of the CDR3 is TGTGCCAGTCAGCGGTCTGACACCGGGGAGCTGTTTTTT.

V is TRBV9 and J is TRBJ1-3, with D tentatively TRBD1 (5 bases). V lost 0 bases to trimming and J lost 0 bases, with 7 bases between them. Germline V CDR1 and CDR2: SGDLS, YYNGEE. The CDR3 covers 15 residues. The CDR3 protein is CASSVEGASGNTIYF. The CDR3 nucleotides are TGTGCCAGCAGCGTAGAAGGGGCCTCTGGAAACACCATATATTTT.

This chain uses TRBV14 with TRBJ1-4; the D is unclear. The CDR3 totals 14 residues. Trimming stripped 4 bases from V and 2 bases from J, with 8 bases between. CDR1 and CDR2 (germline): SGHDN, FVKESK. In DNA, the CDR3 is TGTGCCAGCAGCCGGCCCGGGACTAATGAAAAACTGTTTTTT. As protein: CASSRPGTNEKLFF.

The V gene is TRBV13, the J gene TRBJ1-5, with 8 bases lining up with TRBD1. V shed 5 bases, J shed 6 bases, and the junction held 9 bases outside the gene matches. The CDR3 is 15 residues long. Germline V gene data show CDR1 as PRHDT and CDR2 as FYEKMQ (reference sequence). DNA of the CDR3: TGTGCCAGCAGCCTACGGACAGGGAGGGCTCAGCCCCAGCATTTT. Its protein is CASSLRTGRAQPQHF.

This clone was recorded once. J is TRBJ1-1 and V is TRBV5-1, with TRBD1 identical over 9 bases. V shed 2 bases, J shed 1 base, and the junction held 3 bases outside the gene matches. CDR3 length: 15 amino acids. CDR1 is SGHRS and CDR2 is YFSETQ in the germline V gene. The CDR3 DNA follows: TGCGCCAGCAGCTTACAGGGGGCCAAGAACACTGAAGCTTTCTTT. Translated, it gives CASSLQGAKNTEAFF.

A single count supports this clone. The rearrangement joins TRBV19 to TRBJ2-2; D is perhaps TRBD2 (6 bases). The ends were cut back, 7 bases at V and 6 bases at J, with 12 bases in the middle. In germline, CDR1 is LNHDA, CDR2 SQIVND (reference sequence). This CDR3 spans 13 amino acids. CDR3 amino acids: CASTTSPPGELFF. In nucleotides, the CDR3 is TGTGCCAGTACGACTAGTCCTCCCGGGGAGCTGTTTTTT.

This chain uses TRBV27 with TRBJ1-4; 9 bases agree with TRBD1. The trim removed 6 bases at V and 5 bases at J, leaving 7 bases unmatched. The germline V gene has CDR1 MNHEY and CDR2 SMNVEV (reference sequence). This CDR3 spans 15 amino acids. CDR3 amino acids: CASSLQDRGNEKLFF. The CDR3 DNA reads as TGTGCCAGCAGCCTGCAGGACAGGGGAAATGAAAAACTGTTTTTT.

The chain recombines TRBV5-6 with TRBJ1-3; no definite D call. Germline lookup yields CDR1 SGHDT and CDR2 YYEEEE. V dropped 0 bases and J dropped 5 bases, with 12 bases sitting between them. CDR3 length: 15 amino acids. The CDR3, as DNA: TGTGCCAGCAGCTTGGACCAGTACGCCCGAAACACCATATATTTT. Encoded protein: CASSLDQYARNTIYF.

The J gene is TRBJ1-2, the V gene TRBV5-5, with D possibly matching TRBD1 (5 bases). Deletions cut 9 bases from V and 8 bases from J, with 23 bases between. This CDR3 has 14 amino acids. CDR1 and CDR2 (germline): SGHKS, YYEKEE (reference sequence). CDR3 sequence (DNA): TGTGCCACCATAAAAGGGGTGAACATGGACGGCTACACCTTC. Translation: CATIKGVNMDGYTF. Variable domain in full (rest from reference TRBV5-5 and TRBJ1-2): DAGVTQSPTHLIKTRGQQVTLRCSPISGHKSVSWYQQVLGQGPQFIFQYYEKEERGRGNFPDRFSARQFPNYSSELNVNALLLGDSALYLCATIKGVNMDGYTFGSGTRLTVV.

The gene calls are TRBV2 and TRBJ1-5; 7 bases line up with TRBD1. The trim removed 6 bases at V and 4 bases at J, leaving 9 bases unmatched. Germline values: CDR1 SNHLY, CDR2 FYNNEI. There are 15 residues in the CDR3. In DNA, the CDR3 is TGTGCCAGCAGCAGAAGACAGGGAGAAAATCAGCCCCAGCATTTT. Protein: CASSRRQGENQPQHF.

V gene TRBV19 combines with J gene TRBJ2-7; 7 bases align to TRBD1. Germline assignment: CDR1 LNHDA and CDR2 SQIVND (reference sequence). CDR3 length equals 15 residues. The V gene end was trimmed by 4 bases and the J gene end by 1 base; junction bases not matched to a gene: 7. This CDR3 reads CASSTGDSRSYEQYF. Written as DNA, the CDR3 is TGTGCCAGTAGTACTGGGGACAGTCGTTCCTACGAGCAGTACTTC.

As to this clone: In the same sample, other DNA sequences code for this CDR3. V and J are TRBV7-3 and TRBJ2-5; 7 nucleotides match TRBD1. V trimming: 0 bases; J trimming: 5 bases; junction bases outside the gene matches: 3. The germline V gene encodes CDR1 SGHTA and CDR2 FQGTGA. The CDR3 length is 14 residues. In DNA form, the CDR3 reads TGTGCCAGCAGCTTAACAGGGGGCCGGGAGACCCAGTACTTC. Translated: CASSLTGGRETQYF.

The chain uses TRBV6-6 and TRBJ2-5, with TRBD2 identical over 7 bases. CDR1 is MNHNY and CDR2 is SVGAGI in the germline V gene (reference sequence). The CDR3 has 14 residues. Trimming removed 2 bases from V and 4 bases from J; junction bases left unmatched: 4. Here the CDR3 DNA reads TGTGCCAGCAGTTACGCGGGAGCAGGAGAGACCCAGTACTTC. This translates into CASSYAGAGETQYF.

The chain uses TRBV24-1 and TRBJ1-4; 11 nucleotides line up with TRBD1. This CDR3 spans 20 amino acids. The J segment lost 0 bases and the V segment lost 3 bases, leaving 11 bases of the junction unmatched. The germline CDR1 and CDR2 sequences are KGHDR and SFDVKD. CDR3 coding DNA: TGTGCCACCAGTGATGGGACAGGGGGTCTGTTCTCTGCAACTAATGAAAAACTGTTTTTT. It is translated as CATSDGTGGLFSATNEKLFF.

The sample holds one count of this clone. The V and J genes are TRBV28 and TRBJ2-1, with 7 nucleotides matching TRBD1. The CDR3 consists of 16 residues. V trimming: 6 bases; J trimming: 4 bases; junction bases outside the gene matches: 12. CDR1 and CDR2 (germline): MDHEN, SYDVKM. CDR3 coding DNA: TGTGCCAGCAGGACTTTTTGGGACAGATCATACAATGAGCAGTTCTTC. Protein product: CASRTFWDRSYNEQFF.

This chain links TRBV12-3 or TRBV12-4 with TRBJ2-7; D call uncertain. V was trimmed by 6 bases and J by 3 bases, leaving 9 bases between them. The CDR3 has 12 amino acids. CDR3 in amino acids: CASSLLYYEQYF. CDR3 bases: TGTGCCAGCAGCCTACTATACTACGAGCAGTACTTC.

The V call is TRBV6-6, the J call TRBJ2-7; D is possibly TRBD1 (6 bases). V lost 5 bases, J lost 7 bases, and 12 bases lay in between. The CDR3 runs to 12 residues. From germline, CDR1 is MNHNY and CDR2 SVGAGI (reference sequence). The CDR3 DNA is TGTGCCAGCAGTACAGGGATAGAAGAGCAGTACTTC. Its protein is CASSTGIEEQYF.

J is TRBJ2-1 and V is TRBV24-1; 7 nucleotides line up with TRBD2. V lost 1 base to trimming and J lost 10 bases; unmatched junction nucleotides: 12. This CDR3 spans 16 amino acids. Germline V gives CDR1 KGHDR, CDR2 SFDVKD. The CDR3 here is CATSDFGAGDGDEQFF. As DNA, the CDR3 is TGTGCCACCAGTGATTTCGGGGCGGGAGATGGGGACGAGCAGTTCTTC.

This clone has just a few counts. The chain combines TRBV7-6 with TRBJ1-5, with 9 bases that match TRBD1. The CDR3 length is 15 residues. CDR1 SGHVS and CDR2 FNYEAQ come from the germline V gene. The V segment lost 4 bases and the J segment 1 base; nucleotides outside the gene matches: 2. The CDR3 DNA sequence: TGTGCCAGCAGCTATGGACAGGGGAGCAATCAGCCCCAGCATTTT. Its translation is CASSYGQGSNQPQHF.